This entry features one TCR beta chain sequence. These data are taken from a study of blood T cell repertoires in COVID-19. Assay: immunoSEQ multiplex PCR; the TCRdb copy retains only in-frame clones and omits some. The table records 200,000 to 300,000 clones, 80% to 90% of them present only once. The V gene end was trimmed by 0 bases and the J gene end by 3 bases; junction bases not matched to a gene: 4. CDR1 and CDR2 from the germline V gene are MNHEY and SVGAGI. There are 15 residues in the CDR3. Sequencing input: peripheral blood. The J gene is TRBJ2-7, the V gene TRBV6-5, with 8 bases matching TRBD2. The origin of this receptor is a man in his 60s with acute or convalescent COVID-19. CDR3 sequence reads: CASSYSSGKYYEQYF. For the CDR3, the DNA is TGTGCCAGCAGTTACTCTAGCGGGAAATACTACGAGCAGTACTTC.